The rows below give T cell receptor delta chains drawn from one sample of a study of DNA immune sequencing with unique molecular identifiers. TCRdb processed the multiplex PCR reads again with the CATT caller. The sample shows some 5,000 delta-chain clones, approximately 12% of them seen only once. Material: gamma-delta T cells enriched from blood buffy coat, or unenriched PBMCs (not recorded which). These receptors came from a human donor in good health. Each CDR3 is given with its conserved first and last residue. The D gene is left open where the match is weak. For some rows the clone size is stated as once, few or many, or as a class when expanded; others skip it.

j_call d_call clone_size v_call cdr3_nt cdr3_aa
TRDJ1 TRDD3 many TRDV2 TGTGCCTGTGACACCGTTGCTGCTGGGGGGGAGTACACCGATAAACTCATCTTT CACDTVAAGGEYTDKLIF
TRDJ3 NA large TRDV2 TGTGCCTGTGACACCGGCACCCGACAGATGTTTTTC CACDTGTRQMFF
TRDJ1 TRDD3 many TRAV38-2/DV8 TGTGCTTATAGGAGCGCGGGTTACCTACGTAGACTGGGGCCATTCGATAAACTCATCTTT CAYRSAGYLRRLGPFDKLIF
TRDJ1 NA many TRDV2 TGTGCCTGTGACACCGTATCGGGGGGCCTCGACGCCGATAAACTCATCTTT CACDTVSGGLDADKLIF
TRDJ3 TRDD3 many TRDV2 TGTGCCTGTGACAAAGTACTGGGGGAGAGCTCCTGGGACACCCGACAGATGTTTTTC CACDKVLGESSWDTRQMFF
TRDJ1 TRDD3 NA TRDV2 TGTGCCCGACGACTGGGGCCTCCGTGGGGCACCGATAAACTCATCTTT CARRLGPPWGTDKLIF
TRDJ1 TRDD3 many TRDV2 TGTGCCTGTGACACCGAGAATTACTGGGGGTCGCTTACCGATAAACTCATCTTT CACDTENYWGSLTDKLIF
TRDJ1 TRDD3 many TRDV2 TGTGCCTGTGACACCGTACCCCCGGCTCTCAGACCGGGAACTGGGGGTCATACCGATAAACTCATCTTT CACDTVPPALRPGTGGHTDKLIF
TRDJ1 TRDD3 medium-sized TRDV2 TGTGCCTGTGACACTTCTACTGGGGGATACCCGTACACCGATAAACTCATCTTT CACDTSTGGYPYTDKLIF
TRDJ1 TRDD3 many TRDV2 TGTGCCTGTGACGTACTGGGGGATACGGGGACCGATAAACTCATCTTT CACDVLGDTGTDKLIF
TRDJ1 TRDD2 few TRDV2 TGTGCCTGTGACTCCATAGCCTCGGCGGCTTCTTCCTACGGAGGGGCCCAACTCATCTTT CACDSIASAASSYGGAQLIF
TRDJ1 NA NA TRDV2 TGTGCCTGTGACTCTCTTTTTCCTACGTCGGTGGGGGATCCCGATAAACTCATCTTT CACDSLFPTSVGDPDKLIF
TRDJ1 TRDD3 many TRDV2 TGTGCCTGTGACATCCTCTTACTGGGGGATACCGCGAGTCCCGATAAACTCATCTTT CACDILLLGDTASPDKLIF
TRDJ1 TRDD3 NA TRDV1 TGTGCTCTTGGGGAACTAGATCGCCAGCATGGCTCCGGGTGGTGGGGGATACTTATGGGGTACACCGATAAACTCATCTTT CALGELDRQHGSGWWGILMGYTDKLIF
TRDJ1 TRDD3 many TRDV3 TGTGCCTTTAATCTCTCTCCCCTCGACTGGGGGGCTTACACCGATAAACTCATCTTT CAFNLSPLDWGAYTDKLIF
TRDJ1 TRDD3 many TRDV2 TGTGCCTGTGACGTCACTGGGGGTCTGTACACCGATAAACTCATCTTT CACDVTGGLYTDKLIF
TRDJ1 TRDD3 NA TRDV2 TGTGCCTGTGACACGGGGGATACATACACCGATAAACTCATCTTT CACDTGDTYTDKLIF
TRDJ1 NA NA TRDV2 TGTGCCTGTGACAGGAGAGCAGGCTACCCTTACTGGGTAACCACCGATAAACTCATCTTT CACDRRAGYPYWVTTDKLIF
TRDJ1 TRDD3 few TRDV3 TGTGCCGAGGAGCCCCCTGGAACTGGGGGATACGACACCGATAAACTCATCTTT CAEEPPGTGGYDTDKLIF
TRDJ1 TRDD3 NA TRDV2 TGTGCCTGTGACTTATTGGGGGATAATGAGACCGATAAACTCATCTTT CACDLLGDNETDKLIF
TRDJ1 NA few TRDV1 TGTGCTCTTGGGGAACTACGGGCAAATTCCCTCCCTCCGGGGTACACCGATAAACTCATCTTT CALGELRANSLPPGYTDKLIF
TRDJ1 NA NA TRDV1 TGTGCTCTTGGGGAACGACCCCTTCTCGGGGCCGATAAACTCATCTTT CALGERPLLGADKLIF
TRDJ1 NA many TRDV1 TGTGCTCTTGGGGGGATCCATCATAAACTCATCTTT CALGGIHHKLIF
TRDJ1 TRDD3 many TRDV2 TGTGCCTGTGACCCAGTACTGGGGGCCCCCTCCACCGATAAACTCATCTTT CACDPVLGAPSTDKLIF
TRDJ1 TRDD3 many TRDV2 TGTGCCTGTACCCCCTGCTCGGGGGATTCCGCCGATAAACTCATCTTT CACTPCSGDSADKLIF
TRDJ3 NA medium-sized TRDV2 TGTGCCTGTGACACCGTGCTGGGGAGCTCCTGGGACACCCGACAGATGTTTTTC CACDTVLGSSWDTRQMFF
TRDJ1 TRDD3 many TRDV2 TGTGCCTGTGACACCATACTCCCTGGGGGATACGCGGTTTCGACCGATAAACTCATCTTT CACDTILPGGYAVSTDKLIF
TRDJ1 NA few TRDV3 TGTGCCCTTGTTCCTTCCGACTGGGGTGGGTATACCGATAAACTCATCTTT CALVPSDWGGYTDKLIF
TRDJ1 TRDD3 medium-sized TRDV2 TGTGCCTGTGACTCGTTACTGGGGGCCAAAACCGATAAACTCATCTTT CACDSLLGAKTDKLIF
TRDJ4 TRDD3 few TRDV2 TGTGCCTGGGCCGGTAAACCCTGGGGGACCAGACCCCTGATCTTT CAWAGKPWGTRPLIF
TRDJ1 TRDD3 NA TRAV29/DV5 TGTGCAGCAATTCCGGCCTGGGGGCCCGCCGATAAACTCATCTTT CAAIPAWGPADKLIF
TRDJ1 TRDD3 medium-sized TRDV2 TGTGCCTGTGACCCGTGGGGGAACACCGATAAACTCATCTTT CACDPWGNTDKLIF
TRDJ1 NA many TRAV38-2/DV8 TGTGCTTATAGGAGCGCGGGTGGGGGCCCGATAGATAAACTCATCTTT CAYRSAGGGPIDKLIF
TRDJ1 NA few TRDV3 TGTGCCTTTACCGTTCCTGATGGGCTCAGCGACTCAAAGAAGTACACCGATAAACTCATCTTT CAFTVPDGLSDSKKYTDKLIF
TRDJ1 TRDD3 many TRDV2 TGTGCCTGTGACACCCCACTGGGGAAACTCATCTTT CACDTPLGKLIF
TRDJ1 TRDD3 NA TRDV2 TGTGCCTGTGATGTACTGGGGAATACGCGAGATTTCACCGTTAAACTCATCTTT CACDVLGNTRDFTVKLIF
TRDJ1 TRDD3 few TRDV2 TGTGCCTGTGATAGACTGGGGGAGAATAAACTCATCTTT CACDRLGENKLIF
TRDJ1 TRDD3 large TRDV2 TGTGCCTGTGACCCCCTAATGGGGGAAACCGCGGGCACCGATAAACTCATCTTT CACDPLMGETAGTDKLIF
TRDJ1 TRDD3 medium-sized TRDV2 TGTGCCTGTGACATGGCTGGGGGATCCGGTACCGATAAACTCATCTTT CACDMAGGSGTDKLIF
TRDJ1 NA few TRAV29/DV5 TGTGCAGCAAGCGTTCCTACGCGCTGGGGGACCAATAAACTCATCTTT CAASVPTRWGTNKLIF
TRDJ1 TRDD3 NA TRDV2 TGTGCCTGTGAACCCCTTGGTGGGGGATACCCCACCGATAAACTCATCTTT CACEPLGGGYPTDKLIF
TRDJ1 TRDD3 many TRDV2 TGTGCCTGTGACCCAACCCGTACTGGGGGACCGTTAACTTACACCGATAAACTCATCTTT CACDPTRTGGPLTYTDKLIF
TRDJ1 TRDD3 medium-sized TRAV38-2/DV8 TGTGCTTATAGGAACCCCTACTACTGGGGGAAAACCTACACCGATAAACTCATCTTT CAYRNPYYWGKTYTDKLIF
TRDJ1 TRDD3 medium-sized TRDV2 TGTGCCTGTGACAGACTGGGGGAGTACACCGATAAACTCATCTTT CACDRLGEYTDKLIF
TRDJ1 TRDD3 many TRDV2 TGTGCCTGTGACGCGATACTGGGGGATAAAGGGAAGCGGTGGCTCATCTTT CACDAILGDKGKRWLIF
TRDJ1 TRDD3 NA TRDV1 TGTGCTCTCACCTTTCCTTGGGGGATACGCAAACTCATCTTT CALTFPWGIRKLIF
TRDJ1 TRDD3 many TRDV2 TGTGCCTGTGAAACAATGGGGGATACCCACACCGATAAACTCATCTTT CACETMGDTHTDKLIF
TRDJ1 TRDD3 medium-sized TRAV38-2/DV8 TGTGCTTATAGGAGCCTCAACCTTCCTGCCCCAAACTGGGGGATACGCTATTACACCGATAAACTCATCTTT CAYRSLNLPAPNWGIRYYTDKLIF
TRDJ1 NA hyperexpanded TRDV2 TGTGCCTGTGACAAAGTGGGGGACACCGATAAACTCATCTTT CACDKVGDTDKLIF
TRDJ1 NA few TRDV1 TGTGCTCTTGGGGAATTTTACGGTTCCAAACTCATCTTT CALGEFYGSKLIF
TRDJ1 NA NA TRDV1 TGTGCTCTTGGGGAACAAAGAGGAAGGGGCACCGATAAACTCATCTTT CALGEQRGRGTDKLIF
TRDJ2 TRDD3 NA TRDV2 TGTGCCTGTGACACATTAGAAGGAGGGATACCCCAGGGTGGAGCACAACTCTTCTTT CACDTLEGGIPQGGAQLFF
TRDJ1 TRDD3 many TRDV2 TGTGCCTGTGACACACTGGGGGCTACGGGGACCGATAAACTCATCTTT CACDTLGATGTDKLIF
TRDJ1 NA medium-sized TRAV38-2/DV8 TGTGCTTATAGGGGATCAACTCTTCCATTCCGTGCACACACCGATAAACTCATCTTT CAYRGSTLPFRAHTDKLIF
TRDJ1 TRDD3 many TRDV2 TGTGCCTGTGACACACCCTGGGGGATACCTTCCACCGATAAACTCATCTTT CACDTPWGIPSTDKLIF
TRDJ2 NA medium-sized TRDV2 TGTGCCTGTGACACCGGACTGGCGTTGGTAGCACAACTCTTCTTT CACDTGLALVAQLFF
TRDJ3 NA many TRDV2 TGTGCCTGTGACCCGCCTGGAGGGTCCTGGGACACCCGACAGATGTTTTTC CACDPPGGSWDTRQMFF
TRDJ1 TRDD3 medium-sized TRDV1 TGTGCTCTTGGGGAACTCACTACTACATTACGTTCAATACTGGGGGAGGCGTACACCGATAAACTCATCTTT CALGELTTTLRSILGEAYTDKLIF